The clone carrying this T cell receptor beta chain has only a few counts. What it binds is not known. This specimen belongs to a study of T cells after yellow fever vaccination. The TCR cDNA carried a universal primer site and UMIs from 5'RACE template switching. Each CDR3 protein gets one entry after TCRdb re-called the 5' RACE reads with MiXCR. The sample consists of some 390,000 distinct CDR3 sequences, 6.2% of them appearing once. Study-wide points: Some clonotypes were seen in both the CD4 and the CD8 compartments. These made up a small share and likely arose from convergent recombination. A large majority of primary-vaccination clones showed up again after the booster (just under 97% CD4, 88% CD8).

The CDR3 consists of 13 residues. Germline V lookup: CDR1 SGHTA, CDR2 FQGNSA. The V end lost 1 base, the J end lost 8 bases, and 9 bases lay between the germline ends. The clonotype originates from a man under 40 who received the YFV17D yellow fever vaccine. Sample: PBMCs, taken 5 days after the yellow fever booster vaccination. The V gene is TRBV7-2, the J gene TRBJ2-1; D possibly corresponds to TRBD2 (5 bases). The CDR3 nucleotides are TGTGCCAGCAGCTTAGTTAGCGACTATGAGCAGTTCTTC. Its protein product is CASSLVSDYEQFF.